Shown below are 9 T cell receptor beta chains from a single sample sequenced in a study of radiotherapy plus CTLA-4 blockade in lung cancer. The assay was immunoSEQ multiplex PCR, and TCRdb's table has in-frame clones only and misses some. The sample records 90,000 to 100,000 clones, about four fifths being singletons. This material consisted of peripheral blood, taken from a patient treated with radiotherapy plus ipilimumab. Receptors were obtained from a human donor with non-small cell lung cancer who had a partial response to radiotherapy plus ipilimumab. Some clones in this sample may be carry-over from other donors' samples.

This chain links TRBV14 with TRBJ1-2, with D uncertain. The germline V gene encodes CDR1 SGHDN and CDR2 FVKESK. With 6 bases removed from V and 3 bases from J, the gap between germline ends came to 11 bases. CDR3 size: 13 residues. CDR3 sequence reads: CASSLDKDYGYTF. The CDR3 coding sequence is TGTGCCAGCAGTCTTGACAAGGACTATGGCTACACCTTC.

This sequence joins TRBV11-1 and TRBJ2-5; 13 bases are shared with TRBD2. The J call may be mistaken, given a closer DNA end match to TRBJ2-7. Germline CDR1 and CDR2: SGHAT and FQDESV (reference sequence). The CDR3 contains 16 residues. CDR3: CASSSGTSGISYEQYF. The CDR3 DNA is TGTGCCAGCAGCTCGGGGACTAGCGGGATCTCCTACGAGCAGTACTTC.

V gene TRBV27 combines with J gene TRBJ2-5, with unresolved D. There are 13 residues in the CDR3. Trimming took 5 bases from V and 2 from J, leaving 9 bases between them. The germline CDR1 and CDR2 sequences are MNHEY and SMNVEV (reference sequence). CDR3 nucleotides: TGTGCCAGCAGTCAGAGGTTACAAGAGACCCAGTACTTC. Translation: CASSQRLQETQYF.

The chain employs TRBV10-2 and TRBJ1-5; D perhaps matches TRBD1 (5 bases). CDR1 WSHSY and CDR2 SAAADI come from the germline V gene. This CDR3 region has 15 residues. V lost 6 bases and J lost 2, with 14 bases in between. As DNA, the CDR3 is TGCGCCAGCAGGGACGACAGTCTTGGCAATCAGCCCCAGCATTTT. It translates to CASRDDSLGNQPQHF.

This clone was counted only a few times. This sequence joins TRBV10-1 and TRBJ2-7; no clear D gene. Trimming stripped 7 bases from V and 6 bases from J, with 7 bases between. The CDR3 is 10 residues long. CDR1 is WNHNN and CDR2 is SYGVQD in the germline V gene (reference sequence). CDR3 sequence: CASNQSEQYF. The CDR3 region has the DNA TGCGCCAGCAACCAGTCCGAGCAGTACTTC.

This chain uses TRBV30 with TRBJ1-5, with TRBD1 as a possible D gene (6 bases). CDR1 is GTSNPN, CDR2 SVGIG, per germline (reference sequence). V was clipped by 2 bases and J by 1 base, with 12 bases between them. The CDR3 length is 15 residues. CDR3 amino acids: CAWSQGILSNQPQHF. The CDR3 nucleotides are TGTGCCTGGAGTCAGGGGATTTTGAGCAATCAGCCCCAGCATTTT.

This clone appeared a few times. V is TRBV10-2 and J is TRBJ1-2, with TRBD1 matching 11 bases. Per the germline V gene, CDR1 is WSHSY and CDR2 is SAAADI. V dropped 8 bases and J dropped 8; count of bases not matched to a gene: 7. The CDR3 runs 13 residues. CDR3 amino acids: CASFGQGAGGYTF. For the CDR3, the DNA is TGCGCCAGCTTCGGACAGGGGGCAGGAGGCTACACCTTC.

This chain joins TRBV7-8 and TRBJ2-1; 7 bases match TRBD2. The CDR3 is made up of 14 amino acids. The germline CDR1 and CDR2 sequences are SGHVS and FQNEAQ. Trimming at V came to 8 bases and at J to 1 base, leaving 5 bases not matched to a gene. The CDR3 DNA reads TGTGCCAGCGCCCTCGGGGGGTCCTACAATGAGCAGTTCTTC. Protein sequence: CASALGGSYNEQFF. Using reference TRBV7-8 and TRBJ2-1 for the parts outside the CDR3, the full variable domain is GAGVSQSPRYKVAKRGQDVALRCDPISGHVSLFWYQQALGQGPEFLTYFQNEAQLDKSGLPSDRFFAERPEGSVSTLKIQRTQQEDSAVYLCASALGGSYNEQFFGPGTRLTVL.

The J gene is TRBJ2-1, the V gene TRBV27, with a weak D call TRBD1 (6 bases). V was clipped by 3 bases and J by 4 bases, with 16 bases between them. CDR1 and CDR2 (germline): MNHEY, SMNVEV (reference sequence). The CDR3 covers 16 residues. This CDR3 is CASSFWGLAEYNEQFF. The CDR3 DNA reads TGTGCCAGCAGTTTTTGGGGGCTAGCCGAGTACAATGAGCAGTTCTTC.